This TCR beta chain was documented in a study of CD8+ T cells in alopecia areata (dated by TCRdb to the late 2010s). With regard to the full study: To study T cell clonal expansion in alopecia areata, the researchers applied high-throughput TCRbeta sequencing to both the C3H/HeJ mouse model and human patients. Scalp tissue and sorted CD4+ and CD8+ peripheral blood T cells from patchy and totalis/universalis alopecia areata patients and from healthy controls were covered by human TCRbeta sequencing. Scalp clonality was compared among normal scalp (n=4), patchy alopecia areata scalp (n=8), and alopecia totalis/universalis scalp (n=8). RNA came from the PAXgene miRNA kit for fixed scalp, the miRNeasy kit for PBMCs, and the RNeasy kit for mouse skin. Amplification of TCRbeta CDR3 regions was done by immunoSEQ multiplex PCR using 35 Vbeta forward primers and 13 Jbeta reverse primers. Summary of the overall study and its limitations: Higher clonality and more expanded CD8+ clones were observed in lesional scalp than in normal scalp, particularly in alopecia totalis/universalis, a finding suggestive of antigenic drive. Shared TCR sequences between patients were less evident than in mice, which may be partly attributable to HLA diversity in the patient population. Scalp TCR repertoire analysis is complicated because resident alphabeta T cells in normal human skin are also sequenced, whereas mouse skin is dominated by gammadelta T cells.

From the germline V gene (reference sequence), CDR1 is DFQATT and CDR2 is SNEGSKA. V is reduced by 0 bases and J by 2 bases, leaving a spacing of 1 base between them. The CDR3, from cysteine to phenylalanine, totals 11 residues. The read is trimmed to its CDR3 DNA, 33 bases read in frame from base 1. Remarks on this clone: Its antigen is not yet known. Per-nucleotide qualities are absent, and no much larger clonotype sits a single base away.

PBMCs were separated by density centrifugation and stained for CD3, CD4 and CD8, after which CD4+ and CD8+ T cells were sorted on a FACSAria. Scalp biopsies and blood samples were provided by unaffected controls. Libraries were constructed by the immunoSEQ multiplex PCR assay. RNA was extracted from all samples and reverse transcribed into cDNA as template for TCR sequencing. SuperScript III was used to make first-strand cDNA, primed with a 2:1 mix of oligo-dT and random hexamers. A synthetic immune receptor repertoire was used to assess amplification bias, and residual bias was removed computationally. Turning to the authors' computational methods: Raw reads were preprocessed to remove errors, and CDR3 was defined according to IMGT conventions as the region from the conserved cysteine to phenylalanine. To get clonality, Shannon entropy was normalized by log2 of the number of productive unique TCRs and the result was subtracted from 1. Whether each scalp clone was CD4 or CD8 was inferred by checking scalp TCRbeta sequences against the CD4 and CD8 repertoires from sorted blood. Here the immuneACCESS table is served through TCRdb, limited to in-frame sequences with V and J called. Missing clones are a known gap in these copies; in checked studies unresolved V genes cover under half, and the rest lacks a known reason. V, J and clone size reflect that table, while D and trimming were determined from the DNA. Across this sample there are roughly 100,000 clones, with around three fifths seen only once. The top ten clonotypes cover 8% to 10% of the sample.

The V gene is TRBV20-1 and the J gene is TRBJ1-2; no D segment can be confidently identified. The sequenced sample consisted of CD4+ T cells sorted from blood. The clonotype originates from a human donor in good health. The sequenced DNA: TGCAGTGCTAGAGAGAACTATGGCTACACCTTC. Its protein reads: CSARENYGYTF.